One sample yielded the 13 T cell receptor beta chains listed below, sequenced in a study of blood T cells in healthy people across ages (dated by TCRdb to about 2015). Receptor libraries were prepared by 5' RACE. The instrument was an Illumina HiSeq 2500. A second PCR of roughly 7 to 11 cycles was performed with a sample-barcoded 5' primer and a J-beta primer mix. TCRdb passed the public sequencing reads through fastp at Q25 and MiXCR, retaining productive beta sequences. Records with the same CDR3 protein are collapsed into one entry carrying the most frequent genes and DNA. Present in this sample are around 1.7 million distinct CDR3 sequences, over 25% of which were seen just once. The ten largest account for around 7.7% of the sample. Source material: blood. Receptor source: a woman in her twenties or thirties in good health.

This clonotype has ten or more counts. This chain joins TRBV20-1 and TRBJ2-4; 8 nucleotides align to TRBD2. The CDR3 length is 15 residues. The germline gives CDR1 DFQATT, CDR2 SNEGSKA (reference sequence). V shed 1 base, J shed 7 bases, and the junction held 9 bases outside the gene matches. The CDR3 DNA is TGCAGTGCTAGAGGAGATACTAGCGGCGGGAACATTCAGTACTTC. Its protein is CSARGDTSGGNIQYF.

This clonotype was seen only a few times. CDR3: CASSLGGTPAYNEQFF. CDR3 nucleotides: TGCGCCAGCAGCTTGGGCGGGACGCCGGCCTACAATGAGCAGTTCTTC. The chain carries TRBV5-1 and TRBJ2-1; D is perhaps TRBD2 (6 bases). V was pared by 0 bases and J by 2 bases, with 12 bases between. The CDR3 runs 16 residues. Germline assignment: CDR1 SGHRS and CDR2 YFSETQ. Using reference TRBV5-1 and TRBJ2-1 for the parts outside the CDR3, the full variable domain is KAGVTQTPRYLIKTRGQQVTLSCSPISGHRSVSWYQQTPGQGLQFLFEYFSETQRNKGNFPGRFSGRQFSNSRSEMNVSTLELGDSALYLCASSLGGTPAYNEQFFGPGTRLTVL.

The V call is TRBV6-2 or TRBV6-3, the J call TRBJ2-7, with 11 positions matching TRBD2. V was pared by 7 bases and J by 0 bases, with 11 bases of the junction left unmatched. The length of the CDR3 is 17 residues. Germline values: CDR1 MNHEY, CDR2 SVGEGT. The CDR3 bases are TGTGCCAGCACCACACGTACCGGGACTAGCGGCTCCTACGAGCAGTACTTC. Translated, it gives CASTTRTGTSGSYEQYF.

This clonotype was observed once. The junction and the germline gene differ at one end; a read error may be behind it. The CDR3 coding sequence is TGTGCCAGCAGCCTCAGGGACAGGAGGAACACTGAAACTTTCTTT. It yields the protein CASSLRDRRNTETFF. This chain links TRBV3-1 with TRBJ1-1, with TRBD1 identical over 8 bases. Germline CDR1 is LGHDT and CDR2 is YNNKEL (reference sequence). This CDR3 comprises 15 residues.

This clonotype was seen only a few times. The CDR3 here is CARGTYTDTQYF. Written as DNA, the CDR3 is TGTGCCCGGGGGACTTACACAGATACGCAGTATTTT. This sequence joins TRBV7-9 and TRBJ2-3, with D perhaps matching TRBD2 (6 bases). Deletions cut 11 bases from V and 2 bases from J, with 11 bases between. This CDR3 region has 12 residues. Germline V CDR1 and CDR2: SEHNR, FQNEAQ (reference sequence).

This clonotype appeared many times. The V gene is TRBV15, the J gene TRBJ2-5; D ambiguous. Trimming pared 4 bases from V and 2 bases from J, leaving 11 bases between. Germline V lookup: CDR1 LNHNV, CDR2 YYDKDF (reference sequence). CDR3 length equals 14 residues. CDR3 in DNA: TGTGCCACCAGCACAAGGTGGGATCAAGAGACCCAGTACTTC. Translated, it gives CATSTRWDQETQYF.

On this clonotype: At one boundary the junction diverges from the germline segment, which might be a read error. V gene TRBV7-9 combines with J gene TRBJ1-2; D is possibly TRBD1 (6 bases). Germline V gene sequence: CDR1 SEHNR, CDR2 FQNEAQ (reference sequence). The CDR3 extends over 15 amino acids. The CDR3 sequence is CASSSGSGSFGGCTF. For the CDR3, the DNA is TGTGCCAGCAGCTCTGGATCCGGGAGCTTCGGGGGCTGCACCTTC.

The V and J genes are TRBV11-2 and TRBJ1-2; TRBD1 matches at 9 bases. CDR1 is SGHAT, CDR2 FQNNGV, per germline. With 5 bases clipped from V and 4 bases from J, the junction kept 8 bases outside the gene matches. This CDR3 comprises 15 residues. The CDR3 DNA reads TGTGCCAGCAGCCCGTGGGTGGGACAGGGCTATGGCTACACCTTC. This codes for CASSPWVGQGYGYTF.

This chain connects TRBV18 to TRBJ2-5; 8 nucleotides line up with TRBD2. Per germline, CDR1 KGHSH and CDR2 LQKENI. The CDR3 length is 14 residues. V dropped 8 bases and J dropped 5; count of bases not matched to a gene: 10. CDR3 nucleotides: TGTGCCAGCACCCAGGGACTAGTCTCGGAGACCCAGTACTTC. As protein: CASTQGLVSETQYF. Complete variable domain (other parts from reference TRBV18 and TRBJ2-5): NAGVMQNPRHLVRRRGQEARLRCSPMKGHSHVYWYRQLPEEGLKFMVYLQKENIIDESGMPKERFSAEFPKEGPSILRIQQVVRGDSAAYFCASTQGLVSETQYFGPGTRLLVL.

The J gene is TRBJ2-2, the V gene TRBV12-3 or TRBV12-4; the D gene is possibly TRBD2 (6 bases). The CDR3 loop spans 15 amino acids. The V gene lost 4 bases and the J gene lost 3 bases, with 12 bases spanning the gap. For the CDR3, the DNA is TGTGCCAGCAGTTCGTCGAGCGGGTACACCGGGGAGCTGTTTTTT. It translates to CASSSSSGYTGELFF.

This chain links TRBV7-9 with TRBJ1-5, with a possible D match to TRBD1 (5 bases). Trimming pared 5 bases from V and 3 bases from J, leaving 14 bases between. The germline gives CDR1 SEHNR, CDR2 FQNEAQ (reference sequence). The CDR3 has 15 residues. As DNA, the CDR3 is TGTGCCAGCAGCCCCGGGACGAAAGACAATCAGCCCCAGCATTTT. The encoded protein is CASSPGTKDNQPQHF.

Turning to this clonotype: A much larger clone lies one base from this, so it may be a read error. The J gene is TRBJ2-3, the V gene TRBV7-2; 7 bases agree with TRBD2. The CDR3 is made up of 15 amino acids. CDR1 is SGHTA, CDR2 FQGNSA, per germline. CDR3 amino acids: CAGSFRLADTDTQYF. In DNA form, the CDR3 reads TGTGCCGGCAGCTTCAGGCTAGCGGACACAGATACGCAGTATTTT.

CDR3: CASLGLRTEAFF. The CDR3 DNA reads as TGTGCCAGCCTAGGATTGCGGACGGAAGCTTTCTTT. The chain recombines TRBV7-9 with TRBJ1-1; no reliable D call. CDR1 and CDR2 (germline): SEHNR, FQNEAQ (reference sequence). The CDR3 has 12 residues. V was pared by 8 bases and J by 8 bases, with 15 bases between.